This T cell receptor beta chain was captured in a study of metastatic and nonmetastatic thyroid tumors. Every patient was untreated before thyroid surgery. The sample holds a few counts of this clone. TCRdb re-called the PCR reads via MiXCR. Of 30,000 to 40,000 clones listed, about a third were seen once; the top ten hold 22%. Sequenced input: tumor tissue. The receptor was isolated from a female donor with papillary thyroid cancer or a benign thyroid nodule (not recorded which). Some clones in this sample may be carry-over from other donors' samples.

The CDR3 DNA sequence: TGTGCCAGCAGTTTAGGAAGCGGGAGTTTAGGGACCGGGGAGCTGTTTTTT. Translation: CASSLGSGSLGTGELFF. V and J are TRBV12-3 or TRBV12-4 and TRBJ2-2; 8 bases map to TRBD2. V lost 1 base and J lost 5; bases outside the gene matches: 9. The CDR3 is 17 amino acids.